This entry lists 17 T cell receptor beta chains sequenced from one sample in a study of T cells in Graves' hyperthyroidism and ophthalmopathy. It was RNA transcripts that yielded the amplified TCR beta CDR3 regions. HTBI primers were employed in a first-round RT-PCR of the TCR CDR3. TCRdb itself ran the multiplex PCR reads through MiXCR, one entry per CDR3 protein. The sample lists 480,000 or so distinct CDR3 sequences, around 50% occurring once. The sequencing input was peripheral blood or thyroid tissue (not recorded which). The receptors here all came from an adult woman with Graves' disease, either hyperthyroidism or ophthalmopathy (not recorded which).

V gene TRBV10-3 combines with J gene TRBJ1-6; D gene unclear. The V gene's germline CDR1 is ENHRY and CDR2 SYGVKD. Trimming pared 1 base from V and 14 bases from J, leaving 24 bases between. The CDR3 loop spans 17 amino acids. This CDR3 is CAISEFASRQPEASLHF. CDR3 sequence (DNA): TGTGCCATCAGTGAGTTTGCCTCGAGGCAGCCCGAGGCGTCCCTCCACTTT.

This clonotype was recorded at least ten times. This rearrangement joins TRBV7-2 to TRBJ1-2; D is uncertain. V shed 1 base and J shed 7 bases, with 13 bases lying between them. This CDR3 has 14 amino acids. Germline V CDR1 and CDR2: SGHTA, FQGNSA. CDR3 DNA sequence: TGTGCCAGCAGCTTAGTCAGTCCTCGGGGTGGCTACACCTTC. Protein: CASSLVSPRGGYTF.

The genes are TRBV29-1 and TRBJ1-1, with a possible D match to TRBD1 (5 bases). The CDR3 is made up of 14 amino acids. Trimming removed 6 bases from V and 3 bases from J, with 17 bases in between. The germline V gene encodes CDR1 SQVTM and CDR2 ANQGSEA. CDR3 coding DNA: TGCAGCGTGATCACTGATGGGGCGGACACTGAAGCTTTCTTT. Amino acids: CSVITDGADTEAFF.

This chain links TRBV10-3 with TRBJ1-4; TRBD1 agrees at 8 bases. The trim removed 11 bases at V and 5 bases at J, leaving 7 bases unmatched. Germline lookup yields CDR1 ENHRY and CDR2 SYGVKD. The CDR3 totals 13 residues. CDR3 DNA: TGTGCCTCCTGGGACAGGAGCAATGAAAAACTGTTTTTT. It codes for CASWDRSNEKLFF.

V gene TRBV4-1 combines with J gene TRBJ2-7; D call uncertain. Germline CDR1 and CDR2: MGHRA and YSYEKL. CDR3 length: 14 residues. The germline V and J ends were trimmed by 1 base and 1 base, with 8 bases remaining between them. The DNA of the CDR3 is TGCGCCAGCAGCCAAGGTGCGGTTTCCTACGAGCAGTACTTC. Protein: CASSQGAVSYEQYF.

At least ten counts were recorded for this clonotype. The rearrangement joins TRBV19 to TRBJ2-5, with D maybe TRBD2 (5 bases). Trimming shortened V by 6 bases and J by 5 bases, and 13 bases separated the two germline ends. Germline V gene lookup returns CDR1 LNHDA and CDR2 SQIVND (reference sequence). CDR3 length equals 13 residues. The CDR3 nucleotides are TGTGCCAGTAGCGGACTGGAGCGGGAGACCCAGTACTTC. Encoded protein: CASSGLERETQYF.

Concerning this clonotype itself: It is unclear where the CDR3 begins or ends on the DNA, so no DNA is shown, and the CDR3 is as TCRdb lists it. The genes are TRBV9 and TRBJ2-2; the table's D call, TRBD1, has no DNA check behind it. The CDR3 comprises 17 residues, both ends counted. Germline CDR1 and CDR2: SGDLS and YYNGEE. The CDR3 region is CASSGYSRRVTPGSCFF.

This clonotype was seen at least ten times. The chain employs TRBV20-1 and TRBJ1-5; maybe TRBD1 (6 bases). Germline V gene data show CDR1 as DFQATT and CDR2 as SNEGSKA (reference sequence). The CDR3 spans 15 residues. The germline V and J ends were trimmed by 4 bases and 2 bases, with 15 bases remaining between them. The CDR3 protein is CSAIPNRERNQPQHF. Written as DNA, the CDR3 is TGCAGTGCTATCCCCAACAGGGAACGCAATCAGCCCCAGCATTTT.

The chain combines TRBV20-1 with TRBJ2-7; D is unclear. The germline V gene has CDR1 DFQATT and CDR2 SNEGSKA (reference sequence). CDR3 length: 13 amino acids. Trimming took 5 bases from V and 4 from J, leaving 15 bases between them. The CDR3 DNA is TGCAGTGCTTCGGACCGCCTGGGGTACGAGCAGTACTTC. Protein: CSASDRLGYEQYF.

With regard to this clonotype: The junction and the germline gene differ at one end; a read error may be behind it. V is TRBV7-2 and J is TRBJ1-1, with no clear D. There are 15 residues in the CDR3. Germline assignment: CDR1 SGHTA and CDR2 FQGNSA. The CDR3 nucleotides read TGCGCCAGCAGCTTGTTGGGCCCGGAGGGTGCTGAAGCTTTCTTT. Its translation: CASSLLGPEGAEAFF.

This clonotype was seen at least ten times. J is TRBJ2-7 and V is TRBV2; no clear D. The CDR3 contains 15 residues. Per germline, CDR1 SNHLY and CDR2 FYNNEI. V shed 0 bases and J shed 3 bases, with 12 bases lying between them. CDR3 sequence reads: CASSEAQVSYYEQYF. The CDR3, as DNA: TGTGCCAGCAGTGAAGCGCAGGTTTCCTACTACGAGCAGTACTTC.

A single count supports this clonotype. The chain recombines TRBV10-3 with TRBJ2-1; TRBD1 aligns across 10 bases. Trimming took 6 bases from V and 8 from J; bases not matched to a gene: 7. Germline CDR1 and CDR2: ENHRY and SYGVKD. CDR3 length: 14 amino acids. In nucleotides, the CDR3 is TGTGCCATCAGGATGGACAGGGGGGCCGATGAGCAGTTCTTC. Its translation is CAIRMDRGADEQFF.

This clonotype has a count of ten or more. The genes are TRBV2 and TRBJ2-7; D unclear. Looked up from germline, CDR1 is SNHLY and CDR2 is FYNNEI. The CDR3 is 14 amino acids. The V gene lost 9 bases and the J gene lost 0 bases, with 15 bases spanning the gap. As DNA, the CDR3 is TGTGCCAGTCGTTATGGGGAATTCTCCTACGAGCAGTACTTC. Translated: CASRYGEFSYEQYF.

This clonotype was counted at least ten times. The rearrangement uses TRBV11-2 and TRBJ2-7; no reliable D call. The CDR3 totals 14 residues. Per germline, CDR1 SGHAT and CDR2 FQNNGV. Trimming removed 0 bases at V and 0 bases at J, with 6 bases between. The DNA of the CDR3 is TGTGCCAGCAGCTTAGATCCAGGCTCCTACGAGCAGTACTTC. It is translated as CASSLDPGSYEQYF.

The chain is built from TRBV25-1 and TRBJ1-6, with a weak D call TRBD1 (5 bases). V lost 6 bases and J 7 bases, leaving 16 bases between the germline ends. Germline V gene data show CDR1 as MGHDK and CDR2 as SYGVNS. The CDR3 extends over 15 amino acids. The CDR3 bases are TGTGCCAGCAGCCTCGCAGGGCTTGGGAATTCACCCCTCCACTTT. Encoded protein: CASSLAGLGNSPLHF.

This clonotype was seen more than once but under ten times. The chain employs TRBV9 and TRBJ2-2, with TRBD1 matching over 7 bases. The CDR3 runs to 16 residues. The V and J ends lost 5 bases and 6 bases, in that order; junction bases with no gene match: 13. Germline loops: CDR1 SGDLS, CDR2 YYNGEE. The CDR3 spells CASRPGTDITAGELFF. CDR3 bases: TGTGCCAGCAGACCAGGGACAGACATAACAGCCGGGGAGCTGTTTTTT.

This clonotype has only a few counts. V gene TRBV6-5 combines with J gene TRBJ2-5; 9 bases are shared with TRBD2. CDR1 MNHEY and CDR2 SVGAGI come from the germline V gene. The junction had 4 bases not matched to a gene; V was cut back by 0 bases and J by 5 bases. The CDR3 runs 15 residues. The CDR3 loop reads CASSYSAGGPETQYF. CDR3 bases: TGTGCCAGCAGTTACTCCGCGGGAGGGCCCGAGACCCAGTACTTC.